What follows is one T cell receptor (beta chain) and its context. Its antigen is not known. Trimming pared 2 bases from V and 0 bases from J, leaving 5 bases between. Per germline, CDR1 SEHNR and CDR2 FQNEAQ (reference sequence). The CDR3 is made up of 13 amino acids. This record belongs to a study of vaccination and CD4 T cells after COVID-19. Study-level background: Convalescent study patients returned SARS-CoV-2 positive nasal swab PCR results, with nine mild cases and one severe.

Cultured CD4+ T-cell DNA underwent Oncomine TCR Beta short-read sequencing. Extraction of genomic DNA was performed on cultured CD4+ T cells. TCRdb re-derived calls from the PCR reads in MiXCR, one entry per CDR3 protein. The sample contains 14,000 to 15,000 distinct CDR3 sequences, 48% of which appear only once. Treatment here: roughly 10-day PBMC culture with coronavirus spike peptide pools or control peptides (ViraFEST assay). With peptide pools, ViraFEST first expanded antigen-specific T cells and afterwards sequenced their TCRs. The source is a human donor who had recovered from COVID-19. This sequence joins TRBV7-9 and TRBJ2-7; D call uncertain. Sequenced material: CD4+ T cells from blood, cultured in vitro. Here the CDR3 DNA reads TGTGCCAGCAGCTTACCAAACTCCTACGAGCAGTACTTC. Translated, it gives CASSLPNSYEQYF.